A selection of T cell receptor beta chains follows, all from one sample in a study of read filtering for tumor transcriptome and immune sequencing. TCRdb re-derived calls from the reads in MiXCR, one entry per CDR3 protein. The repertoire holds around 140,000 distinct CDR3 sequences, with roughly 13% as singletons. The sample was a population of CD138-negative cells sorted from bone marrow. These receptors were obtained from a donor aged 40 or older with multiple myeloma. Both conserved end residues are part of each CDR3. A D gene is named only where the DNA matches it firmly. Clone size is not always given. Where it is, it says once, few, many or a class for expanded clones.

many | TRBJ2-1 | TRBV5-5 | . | TGTGCCAGCAGCCCTGGACGTGCGGGCAATGAGCAGTTCTTC | CASSPGRAGNEQFF
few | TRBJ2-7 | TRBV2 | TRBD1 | TGTGCCAGCACACCGGGACAGGGGATCAGGGAGCAGTACTTC | CASTPGQGIREQYF
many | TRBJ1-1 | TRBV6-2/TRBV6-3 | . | TGTGCCAGCACTGTCGAGGGGGTGAGCACTGAAGCTTTCTTT | CASTVEGVSTEAFF
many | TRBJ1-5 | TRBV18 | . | TGTGCCAGCTCACCAGGTGAGGGGAATCAGCCCCAGCATTTT | CASSPGEGNQPQHF
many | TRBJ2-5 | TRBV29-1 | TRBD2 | TGCAGCGTACCAAGACTAGCGGAAGAGACCCAGTACTTC | CSVPRLAEETQYF
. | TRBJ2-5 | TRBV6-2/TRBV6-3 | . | TGTGCCAGCAGTTACGTTGGGGGCGAGACCCAGTACTTC | CASSYVGGETQYF
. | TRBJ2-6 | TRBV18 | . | TGTGCCAGCCCACCACCAAGCTTCTCTGGGGCCAACGTCCTGACTTTC | CASPPPSFSGANVLTF
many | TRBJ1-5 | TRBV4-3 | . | TGCGCCAGCAGCCAAGATGAGCTGCAGCCCCAGCATTTT | CASSQDELQPQHF
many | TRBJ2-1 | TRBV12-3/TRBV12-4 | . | TGTGCCAGCAGTTTAGGGCAGGGCGGGAATGAGCAGTTCTTC | CASSLGQGGNEQFF
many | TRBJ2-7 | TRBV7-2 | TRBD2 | TGTGCCAGCAGCCCCGAGACTAGCGGGAGTGGGGAGCAGTACTTC | CASSPETSGSGEQYF